The 29 T cell receptor beta chains in this list originate from one sample, sequenced in a study of shared clonotypes between healthy human individuals. Profiling relied on immunoSEQ multiplex PCR, and the TCRdb table lists in-frame clones only, not all of them. The sample consists of 600,000 to 800,000 clones, over 60% of them appearing once. Sequencing was performed on memory CD4+ T cells sorted from blood. Subset given: CD45RA-negative fraction. Receptors originate from a woman aged 25 to 39 in good health.

The chain links TRBV7-2 to TRBJ2-1, with TRBD1 matching over 12 bases. Germline CDR1 SGHTA, CDR2 FQGNSA. CDR3 length equals 13 residues. V was pared by 5 bases and J by 10 bases, with 3 bases of the junction left unmatched. The CDR3 protein is CASSRDRGREQFF. CDR3 DNA sequence: TGTGCCAGCAGCCGGGACAGGGGGCGCGAGCAGTTCTTC.

The chain couples TRBV5-1 to TRBJ1-2; D is undetermined. The length of the CDR3 is 15 residues. The V gene lost 3 bases and the J gene lost 2 bases, with 14 bases spanning the gap. Germline lookup yields CDR1 SGHRS and CDR2 YFSETQ. In DNA form, the CDR3 reads TGCGCCAGCAGCTCGCGACTCGGGTCGAACTATGGCTACACCTTC. This translates into CASSSRLGSNYGYTF. Together with reference TRBV5-1 and TRBJ1-2, the CDR3 gives the full variable domain: KAGVTQTPRYLIKTRGQQVTLSCSPISGHRSVSWYQQTPGQGLQFLFEYFSETQRNKGNFPGRFSGRQFSNSRSEMNVSTLELGDSALYLCASSSRLGSNYGYTFGSGTRLTVV.

V gene TRBV11-2 combines with J gene TRBJ2-1; perhaps TRBD2 as D (6 bases). Looked up from germline, CDR1 is SGHAT and CDR2 is FQNNGV. The CDR3 totals 17 residues. Trimming pared 4 bases from V and 7 bases from J, leaving 23 bases between. CDR3 nucleotides: TGTGCCAGCAGCTCTTCCCGGCGGGGCCCACCTGGGAATGAGCAGTTCTTC. Encoded protein: CASSSSRRGPPGNEQFF.

This clone was counted only a few times. V gene TRBV7-8 combines with J gene TRBJ1-2, with D possibly TRBD1 on 5 matching bases. Germline V gene data show CDR1 as SGHVS and CDR2 as FQNEAQ. There are 15 residues in the CDR3. V lost 2 bases and J lost 4, with 14 bases in between. CDR3 amino acids: CASSLRWGEGYGYTF. DNA for the CDR3: TGTGCCAGCAGCTTAAGATGGGGGGAAGGCTATGGCTACACCTTC.

The chain joins TRBV6-1 to TRBJ2-3; TRBD2 might be the D (6 bases). The CDR3 sequence is 17 residues long. CDR1 and CDR2 (germline): MNHNS, SASEGT. Trimming took 4 bases from V and 4 from J, leaving 21 bases between them. The CDR3 DNA is TGTGCCAGCAGTGTAAATCCGGTAGGCGGGAACGCAGATACGCAGTATTTT. This gives the protein CASSVNPVGGNADTQYF.

This clone was detected a few times. The chain links TRBV5-1 to TRBJ2-5; possible D gene TRBD1, 7 bases. Trimming took off 8 bases at V and 1 base at J, with 12 bases between the two ends. Germline V gene data show CDR1 as SGHRS and CDR2 as YFSETQ. The CDR3 spans 13 residues. The CDR3 region has the DNA TGCGCCAGTCGCGGGGACAGCCAAGAGACCCAGTACTTC. Translated, it gives CASRGDSQETQYF.

This rearrangement joins TRBV2 to TRBJ2-1, with 9 bases lining up with TRBD1. The CDR3 covers 14 residues. Trimming removed 1 base from V and 6 bases from J; junction bases left unmatched: 1. Germline V gives CDR1 SNHLY, CDR2 FYNNEI. Here the CDR3 DNA reads TGTGCCAGCAGTGAAGACAGGGGGCCCAATGAGCAGTTCTTC. It is translated as CASSEDRGPNEQFF.

The chain employs TRBV6-1 and TRBJ2-2, with TRBD2 matching over 13 bases. Looked up from germline, CDR1 is MNHNS and CDR2 is SASEGT. The CDR3 sequence is 16 residues long. The J segment lost 6 bases and the V segment lost 6 bases, leaving 7 bases of the junction unmatched. The CDR3 region has the DNA TGTGCCAGCAGAGAACTAGCGGGAGGGCCCCCCGGGGAGCTGTTTTTT. This codes for CASRELAGGPPGELFF.

The chain uses TRBV15 and TRBJ2-1; a possible D gene is TRBD2 (6 bases). This CDR3 is built from 13 residues. V was clipped by 1 base and J by 10 bases, with 11 bases between them. CDR1 is LNHNV and CDR2 is YYDKDF in the germline V gene (reference sequence). This CDR3 reads CATSRVSGEEQFF. DNA for the CDR3: TGTGCCACCAGCAGAGTTTCGGGAGAAGAGCAGTTCTTC.

The CDR3 here is CASSLFVGTGIGEQYF. The CDR3, as DNA: TGTGCCAGCAGCTTGTTTGTCGGGACAGGGATCGGCGAGCAGTACTTC. The V call is TRBV5-4, the J call TRBJ2-7; 9 bases match TRBD1. The germline V gene has CDR1 SGHNT and CDR2 YYREEE (reference sequence). The junction had 11 bases not matched to a gene; V was cut back by 1 base and J by 6 bases. The CDR3 is 16 amino acids.

This clone is a singleton in its sample. The chain is built from TRBV18 and TRBJ2-1, with TRBD2 matching 11 bases. CDR1 is KGHSH, CDR2 LQKENI, per germline. J gave up 8 bases and V 3 bases, and 6 bases lay outside the gene matches. CDR3 length equals 15 residues. CDR3 sequence reads: CASSPIAGGMDEQFF. In DNA, the CDR3 is TGTGCCAGCTCACCTATAGCGGGAGGGATGGATGAGCAGTTCTTC. Together with reference TRBV18 and TRBJ2-1, the CDR3 gives the full variable domain: NAGVMQNPRHLVRRRGQEARLRCSPMKGHSHVYWYRQLPEEGLKFMVYLQKENIIDESGMPKERFSAEFPKEGPSILRIQQVVRGDSAAYFCASSPIAGGMDEQFFGPGTRLTVL.

This clone has at least ten counts. This rearrangement joins TRBV27 to TRBJ1-4, with D maybe TRBD1 (6 bases). Germline CDR1 MNHEY, CDR2 SMNVEV (reference sequence). This CDR3 has 15 amino acids. V lost 5 bases, J lost 0 bases, and 10 bases lay in between. CDR3 amino acids: CASSTQGATNEKLFF. CDR3 DNA: TGTGCCAGCAGTACACAGGGAGCAACTAATGAAAAACTGTTTTTT.

V is TRBV30 and J is TRBJ2-1; tentatively, D is TRBD2 (7 bases). The germline CDR1 and CDR2 sequences are GTSNPN and SVGIG (reference sequence). The CDR3 totals 16 residues. V lost 2 bases and J lost 4, with 18 bases in between. CDR3: CAWSPSAGAGYNEQFF. CDR3 nucleotide sequence: TGTGCCTGGAGTCCGTCTGCGGGGGCTGGGTACAATGAGCAGTTCTTC. Based on the CDR3 plus reference TRBV30 and TRBJ2-1, the full variable domain is SQTIHQWPATLVQPVGSPLSLECTVEGTSNPNLYWYRQAAGRGLQLLFYSVGIGQISSEVPQNLSASRPQDRQFILSSKKLLLSDSGFYLCAWSPSAGAGYNEQFFGPGTRLTVL.

The gene calls are TRBV28 and TRBJ1-1, with a tentative D call TRBD1 (6 bases). Germline lookup yields CDR1 MDHEN and CDR2 SYDVKM. The CDR3 has 13 residues. V was trimmed by 5 bases and J by 2 bases, leaving 9 bases between them. CDR3 sequence: CASSAGENTEAFF. The CDR3 DNA is TGTGCCAGCAGTGCAGGGGAAAACACTGAAGCTTTCTTT.

V is TRBV6-1 and J is TRBJ2-7; D gene unclear. Germline assignment: CDR1 MNHNS and CDR2 SASEGT. V was trimmed by 2 bases and J by 2 bases, leaving 7 bases between them. The CDR3 runs to 13 residues. This CDR3 reads CASSESLPYEQYF. The DNA for the CDR3 is TGTGCCAGCAGTGAATCCTTGCCCTACGAGCAGTACTTC.

Remarks on this clone: The same CDR3 also results from other DNA sequences found in this sample. CDR3 region: CASGTASYEQYF. DNA for the CDR3: TGCGCCAGCGGGACAGCTTCCTACGAGCAGTACTTC. The chain links TRBV10-2 to TRBJ2-7; 7 bases are a match to TRBD1. With V trimmed by 8 bases and J by 1 base, 2 bases remained unmatched. CDR3 length: 12 residues. From germline, CDR1 is WSHSY and CDR2 SAAADI.

This clone showed up just once. The rearrangement links TRBV19 to TRBJ2-1; no clear D. The V end was cut by 1 base, the J end by 2 bases, with 9 bases between. CDR1 is LNHDA and CDR2 is SQIVND in the germline V gene (reference sequence). The CDR3 sequence is 15 residues long. The CDR3 DNA is TGTGCCAGTAGTATAGGCTCTTATCCCTACAATGAGCAGTTCTTC. Amino acids: CASSIGSYPYNEQFF.

The J gene is TRBJ1-4, the V gene TRBV19; tentative D call: TRBD1 (5 bases). Germline CDR1 and CDR2: LNHDA and SQIVND (reference sequence). V lost 3 bases, J lost 7 bases, and 15 bases lay in between. CDR3 size: 15 residues. Written as DNA, the CDR3 is TGTGCCAGTAGTATCGGTCCGCAGGGAGGTGAAAAACTGTTTTTT. Its protein is CASSIGPQGGEKLFF.

The rearrangement uses TRBV5-5 and TRBJ2-1, with 8 bases identical to TRBD2. The V gene's germline CDR1 is SGHKS and CDR2 YYEKEE (reference sequence). The CDR3 contains 14 residues. The J segment lost 10 bases and the V segment lost 3 bases, leaving 9 bases of the junction unmatched. The CDR3, as DNA: TGTGCCAGCAGCTCTGGAGCGGGAGACCTCGAGCAGTTCTTC. It specifies CASSSGAGDLEQFF. The full variable domain, with the rest looked up from reference TRBV5-5 and TRBJ2-1, is DAGVTQSPTHLIKTRGQQVTLRCSPISGHKSVSWYQQVLGQGPQFIFQYYEKEERGRGNFPDRFSARQFPNYSSELNVNALLLGDSALYLCASSSGAGDLEQFFGPGTRLTVL.

This clone was picked up one time. V gene TRBV5-1 combines with J gene TRBJ2-1; TRBD2 agrees at 10 bases. Per the germline V gene, CDR1 is SGHRS and CDR2 is YFSETQ. The CDR3 has 16 residues. Losses at the gene ends were 1 base for V and 6 bases for J; bases not matched to a gene: 7. In nucleotides, the CDR3 is TGCGCCAGCAGCTTGCTCGTAGCGGGAGGTGGCAATGAGCAGTTCTTC. Amino acids: CASSLLVAGGGNEQFF.

The chain is built from TRBV7-8 and TRBJ2-3; D possibly corresponds to TRBD1 (5 bases). Looked up from germline, CDR1 is SGHVS and CDR2 is FQNEAQ. CDR3 length equals 14 residues. V lost 5 bases and J 6 bases, leaving 15 bases between the germline ends. This chain's CDR3 is CASSPTSGRDTQYF. The CDR3 region has the DNA TGTGCCAGCAGCCCAACGTCAGGGCGGGATACGCAGTATTTT.

The chain employs TRBV28 and TRBJ2-5, with 8 bases that match TRBD2. Trimming at V came to 2 bases and at J to 5 bases, leaving 7 bases not matched to a gene. This CDR3 region has 15 residues. Germline V CDR1 and CDR2: MDHEN, SYDVKM. The CDR3 nucleotides read TGTGCCAGCAGTTTACCGGGAGGGCCGAGGGAGACCCAGTACTTC. Its translation: CASSLPGGPRETQYF.

This chain links TRBV29-1 with TRBJ1-1; no reliable D call. Germline lookup yields CDR1 SQVTM and CDR2 ANQGSEA. The V gene lost 4 bases and the J gene lost 0 bases, with 9 bases spanning the gap. The CDR3 spans 13 residues. As DNA, the CDR3 is TGCAGCGTTGGCAGAAACATGAACACTGAAGCTTTCTTT. It codes for CSVGRNMNTEAFF.

This rearrangement joins TRBV6-5 to TRBJ2-4; D unresolved. The germline V gene encodes CDR1 MNHEY and CDR2 SVGAGI. The CDR3 is made up of 15 amino acids. V lost 0 bases, J lost 1 base, and 7 bases lay in between. CDR3 amino acids: CASSYSYSAKNIQYF. The CDR3 coding sequence is TGTGCCAGCAGTTACTCATACAGCGCCAAAAACATTCAGTACTTC.

This rearrangement joins TRBV5-1 to TRBJ2-6; the match to TRBD2 covers 8 bases. After removal of 1 base from V and 2 bases from J, the junction contained 17 bases not matched to a gene. Germline V gene lookup returns CDR1 SGHRS and CDR2 YFSETQ. This CDR3 contains 21 residues. The CDR3 is CASSLFPDSGEYFPGANVLTF. The DNA for the CDR3 is TGCGCCAGCAGCTTGTTCCCCGATAGCGGGGAGTACTTCCCTGGGGCCAACGTCCTGACTTTC.

The sample holds a few counts of this clone. The rearrangement uses TRBV28 and TRBJ1-4; tentative D call: TRBD1 (5 bases). This CDR3 contains 11 residues. V lost 8 bases and J 11 bases, leaving 12 bases between the germline ends. Looked up from germline, CDR1 is MDHEN and CDR2 is SYDVKM. CDR3 coding DNA: TGTGCCAGCCAGTCCCGACAGAAACTGTTTTTT. This encodes CASQSRQKLFF.

The V gene is TRBV18, the J gene TRBJ2-3; 7 bases align to TRBD1. This CDR3 spans 14 amino acids. The germline V gene has CDR1 KGHSH and CDR2 LQKENI. With V trimmed by 2 bases and J by 4 bases, 3 bases remained unmatched. This chain's CDR3 is CASSPETGPDTQYF. The DNA for the CDR3 is TGTGCCAGCTCACCAGAGACAGGGCCAGATACGCAGTATTTT.

The chain carries TRBV19 and TRBJ2-3; possible D gene TRBD2, 6 bases. Germline V lookup: CDR1 LNHDA, CDR2 SQIVND (reference sequence). The CDR3 is made up of 14 amino acids. V was clipped by 3 bases and J by 2 bases, with 9 bases between them. The CDR3, as DNA: TGTGCCAGTAGTATGGGGAGGATCACAGATACGCAGTATTTT. Translated: CASSMGRITDTQYF.

The chain joins TRBV2 to TRBJ1-1, with 8 positions matching TRBD1. Trimming cost V 6 bases and J 6 bases; bases outside gene matches: 3. The CDR3 runs to 12 residues. From germline, CDR1 is SNHLY and CDR2 FYNNEI. CDR3 nucleotides: TGTGCCAGCAGCGCACAGGGGGCTGAAGCTTTCTTT. This translates into CASSAQGAEAFF.